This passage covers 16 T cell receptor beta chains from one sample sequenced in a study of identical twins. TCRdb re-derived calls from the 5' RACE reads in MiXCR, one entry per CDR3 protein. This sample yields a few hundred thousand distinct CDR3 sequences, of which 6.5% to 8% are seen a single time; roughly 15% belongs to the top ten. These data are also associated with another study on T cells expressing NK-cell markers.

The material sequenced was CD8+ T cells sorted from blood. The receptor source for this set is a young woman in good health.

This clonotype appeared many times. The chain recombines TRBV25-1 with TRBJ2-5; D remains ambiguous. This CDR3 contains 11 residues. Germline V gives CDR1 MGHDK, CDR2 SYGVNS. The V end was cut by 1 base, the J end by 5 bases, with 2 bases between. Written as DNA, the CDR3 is TGTGCCAGCAGTGAATCGGAGACCCAGTACTTC. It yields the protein CASSESETQYF.

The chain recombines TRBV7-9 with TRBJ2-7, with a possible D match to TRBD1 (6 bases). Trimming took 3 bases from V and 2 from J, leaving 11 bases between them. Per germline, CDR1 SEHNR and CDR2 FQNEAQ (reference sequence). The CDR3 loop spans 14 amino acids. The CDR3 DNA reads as TGTGCCAGCAGCTTGACAGGCCCGCCCTACGAGCAGTACTTC. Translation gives CASSLTGPPYEQYF.

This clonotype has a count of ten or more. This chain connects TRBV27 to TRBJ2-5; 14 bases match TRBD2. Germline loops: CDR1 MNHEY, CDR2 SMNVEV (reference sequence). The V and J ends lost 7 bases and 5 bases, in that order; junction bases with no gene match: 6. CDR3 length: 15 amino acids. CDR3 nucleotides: TGTGCCAGCACCGGGACTAGCGGGAGTTATGAGACCCAGTACTTC. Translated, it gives CASTGTSGSYETQYF.

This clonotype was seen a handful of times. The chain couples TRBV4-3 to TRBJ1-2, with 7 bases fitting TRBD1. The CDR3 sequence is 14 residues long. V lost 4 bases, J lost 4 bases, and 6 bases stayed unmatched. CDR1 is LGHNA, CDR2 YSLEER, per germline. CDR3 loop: CASSPGGTAYGYTF. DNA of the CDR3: TGCGCCAGCAGCCCAGGGGGAACTGCCTATGGCTACACCTTC.

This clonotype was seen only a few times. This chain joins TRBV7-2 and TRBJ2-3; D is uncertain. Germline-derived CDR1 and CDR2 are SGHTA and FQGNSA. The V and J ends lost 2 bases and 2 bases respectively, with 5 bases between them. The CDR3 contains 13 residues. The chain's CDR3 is CASSLINTDTQYF. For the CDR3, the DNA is TGTGCCAGCAGCTTAATAAACACAGATACGCAGTATTTT.

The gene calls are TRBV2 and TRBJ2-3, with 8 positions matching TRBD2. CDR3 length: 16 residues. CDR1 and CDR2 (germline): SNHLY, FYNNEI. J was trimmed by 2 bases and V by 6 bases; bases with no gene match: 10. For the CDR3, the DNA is TGTGCCAGCAGCCCCCCCGCGGGGGGTTACACAGATACGCAGTATTTT. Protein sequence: CASSPPAGGYTDTQYF.

CDR3 amino acids: CSVDYTGTDSTDTQYF. The CDR3 nucleotides are TGCAGCGTTGATTACACCGGGACAGATAGCACAGATACGCAGTATTTT. V is TRBV29-1 and J is TRBJ2-3; 7 bases agree with TRBD1. In germline, CDR1 is SQVTM, CDR2 ANQGSEA. This CDR3 has 16 residues. The ends lost 3 bases at V and 0 bases at J; junction bases unmatched: 9.

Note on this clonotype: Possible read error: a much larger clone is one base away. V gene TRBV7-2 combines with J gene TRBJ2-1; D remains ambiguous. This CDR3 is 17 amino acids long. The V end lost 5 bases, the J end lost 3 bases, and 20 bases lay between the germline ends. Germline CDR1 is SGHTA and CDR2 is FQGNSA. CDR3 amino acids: CASSPPIRIGLYNEQFF. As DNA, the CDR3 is TGTGCCAGCAGCCCGCCTATTAGGATAGGGCTCTACAATGAGCAGTTCTTC.

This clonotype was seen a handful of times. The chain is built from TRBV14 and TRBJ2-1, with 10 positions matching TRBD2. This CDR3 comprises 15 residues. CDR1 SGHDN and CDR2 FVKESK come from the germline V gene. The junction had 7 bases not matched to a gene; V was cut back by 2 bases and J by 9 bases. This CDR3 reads CASSQLAGDWSEQFF. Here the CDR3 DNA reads TGTGCCAGCAGCCAACTAGCGGGAGACTGGAGTGAGCAGTTCTTC.

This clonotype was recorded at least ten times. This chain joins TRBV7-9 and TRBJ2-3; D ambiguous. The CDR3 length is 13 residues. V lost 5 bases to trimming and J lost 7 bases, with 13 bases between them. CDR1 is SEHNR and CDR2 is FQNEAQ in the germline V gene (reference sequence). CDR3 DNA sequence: TGTGCCAGCAGCGGTCGACTTGTAAATACGCAGTATTTT. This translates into CASSGRLVNTQYF.

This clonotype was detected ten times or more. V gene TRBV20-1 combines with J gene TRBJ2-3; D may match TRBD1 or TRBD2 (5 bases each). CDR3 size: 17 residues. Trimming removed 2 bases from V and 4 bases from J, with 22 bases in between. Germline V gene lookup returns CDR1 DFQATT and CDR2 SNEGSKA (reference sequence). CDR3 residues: CSARTLPGPPSADTQYF. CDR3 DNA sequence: TGCAGTGCTAGAACTCTACCGGGACCCCCAAGCGCAGATACGCAGTATTTT.

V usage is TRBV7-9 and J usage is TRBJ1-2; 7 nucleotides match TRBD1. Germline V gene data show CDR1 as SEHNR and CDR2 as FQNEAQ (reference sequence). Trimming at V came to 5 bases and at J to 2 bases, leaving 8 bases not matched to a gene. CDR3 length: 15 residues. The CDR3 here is CASSVGTEANYGYTF. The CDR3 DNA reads TGTGCCAGCAGCGTGGGGACAGAAGCGAACTATGGCTACACCTTC.

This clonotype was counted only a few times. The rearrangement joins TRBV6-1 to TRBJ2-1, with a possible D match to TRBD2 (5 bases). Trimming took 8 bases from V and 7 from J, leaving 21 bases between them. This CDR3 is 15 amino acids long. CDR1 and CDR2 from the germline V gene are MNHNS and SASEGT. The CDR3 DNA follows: TGTGCCAGCTACCCCTGGCAGAGGGCCGGGAATGAGCAGTTCTTC. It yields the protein CASYPWQRAGNEQFF.

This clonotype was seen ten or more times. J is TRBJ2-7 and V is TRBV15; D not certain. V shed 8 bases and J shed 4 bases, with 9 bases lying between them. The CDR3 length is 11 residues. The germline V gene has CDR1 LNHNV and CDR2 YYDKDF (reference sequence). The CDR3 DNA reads TGTGCCACCGGACCGAAATACGAGCAGTACTTC. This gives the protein CATGPKYEQYF.

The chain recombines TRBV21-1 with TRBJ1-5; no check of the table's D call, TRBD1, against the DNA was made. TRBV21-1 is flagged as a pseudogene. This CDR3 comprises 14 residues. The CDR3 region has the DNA TGTGCCAGCAGCCTACGGGGGAGCAATCAGCCCCAGCATTTT. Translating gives CASSLRGSNQPQHF.

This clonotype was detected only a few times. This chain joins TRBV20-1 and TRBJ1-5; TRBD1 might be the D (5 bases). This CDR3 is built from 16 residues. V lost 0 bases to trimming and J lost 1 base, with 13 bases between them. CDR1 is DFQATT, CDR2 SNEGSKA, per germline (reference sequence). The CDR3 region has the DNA TGCAGTGCTAGAGACCCTCTGGACACGAGCAATCAGCCCCAGCATTTT. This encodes CSARDPLDTSNQPQHF.